There are many counts of the clone carrying this T cell receptor beta chain. The source of the sample is a study of T cells in Graves' hyperthyroidism and ophthalmopathy. Amplified TCR beta CDR3 regions derived from RNA transcripts. The HTBI set primed first-round TCR CDR3 RT-PCR. In TCRdb, the multiplex PCR reads were re-called with MiXCR into one record per CDR3 protein. The table has some 510,000 distinct CDR3 sequences, roughly 20% seen once. Germline V gives CDR1 SGHNT, CDR2 YENEEA. J was trimmed by 1 base and V by 5 bases; bases with no gene match: 5. The CDR3 is made up of 14 amino acids. The sequence was obtained from a man between 18 and 35 years old with Graves' hyperthyroidism. The V gene is TRBV11-3, the J gene TRBJ2-7; 7 positions match TRBD2. The sample taken for sequencing was blood. DNA of the CDR3: TGTGCCAGCAGCCCCTCGCGGGAGTCCTACGAGCAGTACTTC. This sequence encodes CASSPSRESYEQYF.